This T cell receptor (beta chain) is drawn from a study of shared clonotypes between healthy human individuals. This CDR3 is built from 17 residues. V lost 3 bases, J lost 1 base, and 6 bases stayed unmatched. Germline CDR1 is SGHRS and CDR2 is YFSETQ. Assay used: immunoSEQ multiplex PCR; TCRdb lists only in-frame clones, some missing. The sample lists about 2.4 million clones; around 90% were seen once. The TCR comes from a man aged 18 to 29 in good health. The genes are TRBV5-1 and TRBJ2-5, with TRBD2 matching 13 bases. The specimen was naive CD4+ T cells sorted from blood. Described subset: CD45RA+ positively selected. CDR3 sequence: CASSSRLAGGFQETQYF. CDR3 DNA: TGCGCCAGCAGCTCAAGACTAGCGGGGGGATTCCAAGAGACCCAGTACTTC.